The rows below give T cell receptor beta chains drawn from one sample of a study of a mutant IDH1 vaccine in newly diagnosed glioma. Sequencing used immunoSEQ multiplex PCR; TCRdb keeps in-frame clones, though not all of them. The sample yields around 16,000 clones, roughly 85% seen once. Sequences were derived from PBMCs, sampled from a glioma patient treated with radiotherapy, temozolomide or both. The receptors shown here come from a man aged 35 to 55 with glioma. Each CDR3 is given with its conserved first and last residue. Each record gives: clone size, CDR3 length, D gene, J gene, V gene, CDR3 protein, CDR3 DNA. The D gene is left open where the match is weak. Rows may omit the clone size; those that give it use once, few, many or a size class.

clone_size: -; cdr3_length: 14; d_call: -; j_call: TRBJ2-6; v_call: TRBV19; cdr3_aa: CASIEKAGANVLTF; cdr3_nt: TGTGCCAGCATTGAGAAGGCTGGGGCCAACGTCCTGACTTTC
clone_size: -; cdr3_length: 14; d_call: -; j_call: TRBJ2-6; v_call: TRBV6-5; cdr3_aa: CASSRGVGANVLTF; cdr3_nt: TGTGCCAGCTCTAGGGGTGTTGGGGCCAACGTCCTGACTTTC
clone_size: -; cdr3_length: 15; d_call: TRBD1; j_call: TRBJ1-1; v_call: TRBV9; cdr3_aa: CASSGGTGGNTEAFF; cdr3_nt: TGTGCCAGCAGCGGAGGGACAGGGGGGAACACTGAAGCTTTCTTT
clone_size: -; cdr3_length: 18; d_call: -; j_call: TRBJ1-1; v_call: TRBV27; cdr3_aa: CASSLSPHVRGGNTEAFF; cdr3_nt: TGTGCCAGCAGTTTATCACCACACGTCAGGGGTGGGAACACTGAAGCTTTCTTT
clone_size: -; cdr3_length: 15; d_call: -; j_call: TRBJ2-1; v_call: TRBV19; cdr3_aa: CASSIAGASYNEQFF; cdr3_nt: TGTGCCAGTAGTATAGCGGGAGCATCCTACAATGAGCAGTTCTTC
clone_size: -; cdr3_length: 15; d_call: -; j_call: TRBJ2-3; v_call: TRBV5-1; cdr3_aa: CASSPRTEGTDTQYF; cdr3_nt: TGCGCCAGCAGCCCTAGGACAGAAGGCACAGATACGCAGTATTTT
clone_size: few; cdr3_length: 16; d_call: -; j_call: TRBJ1-3; v_call: TRBV18; cdr3_aa: CASSRAAVVSGNTIYF; cdr3_nt: TGTGCCAGCTCACGGGCGGCGGTTGTCTCTGGAAACACCATATATTTT
clone_size: -; cdr3_length: 15; d_call: TRBD1; j_call: TRBJ1-1; v_call: TRBV19; cdr3_aa: CASSIVSRGRTEAFF; cdr3_nt: TGTGCCAGTAGTATAGTTAGCAGGGGGCGAACTGAAGCTTTCTTT
clone_size: -; cdr3_length: 13; d_call: -; j_call: TRBJ2-7; v_call: TRBV10-1; cdr3_aa: CATRDTMGDEQYF; cdr3_nt: TGCGCCACCCGGGACACAATGGGAGACGAGCAGTACTTC
clone_size: -; cdr3_length: 15; d_call: -; j_call: TRBJ1-6; v_call: TRBV6-5; cdr3_aa: CASKGSGTYNSPLHF; cdr3_nt: TGTGCCAGCAAAGGATCGGGGACTTATAATTCACCCCTCCACTTT
clone_size: -; cdr3_length: 12; d_call: -; j_call: TRBJ1-4; v_call: TRBV27; cdr3_aa: CASSSYNEKLFF; cdr3_nt: TGTGCCAGCAGTTCGTATAATGAAAAACTGTTTTTT
clone_size: -; cdr3_length: 16; d_call: TRBD1; j_call: TRBJ2-7; v_call: TRBV5-8; cdr3_aa: CASSPGQGTSSYEQYF; cdr3_nt: TGTGCCAGCAGCCCGGGACAGGGGACGAGCTCCTACGAGCAGTACTTC
clone_size: -; cdr3_length: 14; d_call: TRBD2; j_call: TRBJ2-2; v_call: TRBV7-2; cdr3_aa: CASSPRRGRGELFF; cdr3_nt: TGTGCCAGCAGCCCCCGTCGCGGGAGAGGGGAGCTGTTTTTT
clone_size: -; cdr3_length: 13; d_call: -; j_call: TRBJ1-1; v_call: TRBV19; cdr3_aa: CASSIQGSTEAFF; cdr3_nt: TGTGCCAGTAGTATCCAGGGGTCGACTGAAGCTTTCTTT
clone_size: few; cdr3_length: 16; d_call: -; j_call: TRBJ1-1; v_call: TRBV15; cdr3_aa: CATSRGGVDSIGGAFF; cdr3_nt: TGTGCCACCAGCAGAGGGGGGGTAGACAGCATAGGCGGAGCTTTCTTT
clone_size: -; cdr3_length: 15; d_call: TRBD2; j_call: TRBJ2-2; v_call: TRBV29-1; cdr3_aa: CSVVGLAGVSGELFF; cdr3_nt: TGCAGCGTTGTGGGTCTAGCGGGAGTATCCGGGGAGCTGTTTTTT
clone_size: -; cdr3_length: 15; d_call: TRBD1; j_call: TRBJ1-1; v_call: TRBV5-1; cdr3_aa: CASSWTSDRYAEAFF; cdr3_nt: TGCGCCAGCAGCTGGACCTCGGACAGGTACGCTGAAGCTTTCTTT
clone_size: once; cdr3_length: 14; d_call: -; j_call: TRBJ1-2; v_call: TRBV5-8; cdr3_aa: CASREQVGLMGYTF; cdr3_nt: TGTGCCAGCAGGGAGCAGGTGGGGCTGATGGGCTACACCTTC
clone_size: -; cdr3_length: 12; d_call: -; j_call: TRBJ2-3; v_call: TRBV7-8; cdr3_aa: CASSLLSDTQYF; cdr3_nt: TGTGCCAGCAGCCTCCTGTCGGATACGCAGTATTTT
clone_size: -; cdr3_length: 15; d_call: TRBD1; j_call: TRBJ2-3; v_call: TRBV6-4; cdr3_aa: CASSTTGDGTDTQYF; cdr3_nt: TGTGCCAGCAGCACGACAGGGGATGGCACAGATACGCAGTATTTT
clone_size: -; cdr3_length: 15; d_call: TRBD2; j_call: TRBJ2-1; v_call: TRBV6-1; cdr3_aa: CASTKEHSGNFEQFF; cdr3_nt: TGTGCCAGCACCAAAGAGCATAGCGGGAATTTTGAGCAGTTCTTC
clone_size: -; cdr3_length: 15; d_call: TRBD1; j_call: TRBJ1-6; v_call: TRBV5-6; cdr3_aa: CASTFRDREDSPLHF; cdr3_nt: TGTGCCAGCACCTTTCGTGACAGGGAGGATTCACCCCTCCACTTT
clone_size: few; cdr3_length: 15; d_call: TRBD1; j_call: TRBJ2-2; v_call: TRBV5-4; cdr3_aa: CATRPGQGVTGELFF; cdr3_nt: TGTGCCACTCGACCGGGACAGGGGGTTACCGGGGAGCTGTTTTTT
clone_size: -; cdr3_length: 10; d_call: -; j_call: TRBJ2-7; v_call: TRBV6-5; cdr3_aa: CASGRTEQYF; cdr3_nt: TGTGCCAGCGGGAGGACCGAGCAGTACTTC
clone_size: -; cdr3_length: 14; d_call: -; j_call: TRBJ2-7; v_call: TRBV19; cdr3_aa: CASSKGGLVYEQYF; cdr3_nt: TGTGCCAGTAGTAAAGGCGGCTTGGTCTACGAGCAGTACTTC
clone_size: -; cdr3_length: 14; d_call: -; j_call: TRBJ1-5; v_call: TRBV19; cdr3_aa: CASSAGHTNQPQHF; cdr3_nt: TGTGCCAGTAGTGCAGGACATACCAATCAGCCCCAGCATTTT
clone_size: -; cdr3_length: 13; d_call: -; j_call: TRBJ1-4; v_call: TRBV29-1; cdr3_aa: CSVGKTPNEKLFF; cdr3_nt: TGCAGCGTTGGCAAGACACCCAATGAAAAACTGTTTTTT
clone_size: -; cdr3_length: 14; d_call: -; j_call: TRBJ2-1; v_call: TRBV11-3; cdr3_aa: CASSLRTIGNEQFF; cdr3_nt: TGTGCCAGCAGCTTAAGGACGATCGGCAATGAGCAGTTCTTC
clone_size: few; cdr3_length: 17; d_call: -; j_call: TRBJ1-5; v_call: TRBV19; cdr3_aa: CASSTLTGNVGNQPQHF; cdr3_nt: TGTGCCAGTAGTACCCTAACAGGGAATGTGGGCAATCAGCCCCAGCATTTT
clone_size: -; cdr3_length: 16; d_call: -; j_call: TRBJ1-1; v_call: TRBV19; cdr3_aa: CASSKRRPAEWGEAFF; cdr3_nt: TGTGCCAGTAGTAAGAGAAGGCCAGCCGAATGGGGTGAAGCTTTCTTT
clone_size: -; cdr3_length: 16; d_call: -; j_call: TRBJ2-1; v_call: TRBV9; cdr3_aa: CASSVTTRTDYNEQFF; cdr3_nt: TGTGCCAGCAGCGTAACCACGCGGACAGACTACAATGAGCAGTTCTTC
clone_size: -; cdr3_length: 13; d_call: -; j_call: TRBJ1-1; v_call: TRBV6-5; cdr3_aa: CASSSGREVEAFF; cdr3_nt: TGTGCCAGCAGTTCGGGCCGAGAGGTTGAAGCTTTCTTT
clone_size: once; cdr3_length: 15; d_call: TRBD1; j_call: TRBJ2-2; v_call: TRBV6-5; cdr3_aa: CASSLSQGAAGELFF; cdr3_nt: TGTGCCAGCAGTCTATCACAGGGGGCGGCCGGGGAGCTGTTTTTT
clone_size: -; cdr3_length: 14; d_call: -; j_call: TRBJ2-5; v_call: TRBV5-1; cdr3_aa: CASSLIQGRETQYF; cdr3_nt: TGCGCCAGCAGCTTAATACAGGGGAGGGAGACCCAGTACTTC
clone_size: few; cdr3_length: 13; d_call: -; j_call: TRBJ1-1; v_call: TRBV5-5; cdr3_aa: CASSLGLGTEAFF; cdr3_nt: TGTGCCAGCAGCTTGGGACTTGGCACTGAAGCTTTCTTT
clone_size: -; cdr3_length: 13; d_call: -; j_call: TRBJ2-4; v_call: TRBV29-1; cdr3_aa: CSMGGTAKNIQYF; cdr3_nt: TGCAGCATGGGAGGTACAGCCAAAAACATTCAGTACTTC